This T cell receptor beta chain was sequenced in a study of Ad26.COV2.S vaccination and SARS-CoV-2 variants. Overall study context: The authors gave Ad26.COV2.S intramuscularly, either once or twice 56 days apart. Study-level points and caveats: Marked by substantial breadth, spike-specific CD8+ and CD4+ T cell responses were reportedly seen after vaccination. Placebo recipients showed lower spike-specific TCR breadth than vaccinees.

Germline values: CDR1 GTSNPN, CDR2 SVGIG (reference sequence). The V end lost 0 bases, the J end lost 7 bases, and 3 bases lay between the germline ends. The CDR3 has 10 residues. Using immunoSEQ multiplex PCR, the repertoire was profiled, and TCRdb retains in-frame clones only, with some absent. The sample lists 510,000 or so clones, approximately 90% occurring once. Specified treatment: some 19 received Ad26.COV2.S at low or high dose, single or two shots; about 5 received placebo; per-sample allocation not given. Repertoires come from day 63 after the first vaccine or placebo injection. Wuhan-strain spike was delivered by a replication-incompetent Ad26 vector. About this clone itself: Its antigen is undetermined.

The sample in question was peripheral blood, obtained in a trial of Ad26.COV2.S vaccine versus placebo. The clonotype comes from a person between 18 and 65 years old who received the Ad26.COV2.S COVID-19 vaccine or a placebo. V usage is TRBV30 and J usage is TRBJ1-1; D not resolved. CDR3 nucleotide sequence: TGTGCCTGGAGTGTAATTGAAGCTTTCTTT. As protein: CAWSVIEAFF. Supplemented by reference TRBV30 and TRBJ1-1, the full variable domain reads SQTIHQWPATLVQPVGSPLSLECTVEGTSNPNLYWYRQAAGRGLQLLFYSVGIGQISSEVPQNLSASRPQDRQFILSSKKLLLSDSGFYLCAWSVIEAFFGQGTRLTVV.